Shown below are 5 T cell receptor beta chains from a single sample sequenced in a study of graft-versus-host responses after intestinal transplantation. Intraepithelial and lamina propria lymphocytes were freed from processed graft tissue. Libraries were prepared by immunoSEQ multiplex PCR; TCRdb keeps only in-frame clonotypes and omits some of them. The sample records 7,500 to 8,500 clones, around two thirds being singletons. Sequenced material: ileum tissue, taken nearly 500 days after intestinal transplant. The receptors here all came from a human patient who received an intestinal transplant, so some T cells may come from the graft donor.

This rearrangement joins TRBV5-8 to TRBJ2-1; tentative D call: TRBD2 (6 bases). This CDR3 region has 15 residues. V was shortened by 1 base and J by 5 bases, with 13 bases between the two germline ends. The V gene's germline CDR1 is SGHTS and CDR2 YDEGEE. CDR3 coding DNA: TGTGCCAGCAGCTTGATCTCTAGCGCCAACAATGAGCAGTTCTTC. This sequence encodes CASSLISSANNEQFF.

V and J are TRBV4-2 and TRBJ2-1; the D gene is possibly TRBD2 (6 bases). The CDR3 covers 15 residues. Germline values: CDR1 LGHNA, CDR2 YNFKEQ. V lost 5 bases and J 1 base, leaving 12 bases between the germline ends. The CDR3 reads CASSLETRSYNEQFF. CDR3 bases: TGTGCCAGCAGCTTGGAGACTAGATCCTACAATGAGCAGTTCTTC.

V and J are TRBV5-1 and TRBJ2-1, with unresolved D. Trimming took off 5 bases at V and 9 bases at J, with 21 bases between the two ends. The CDR3 spans 15 residues. Germline V CDR1 and CDR2: SGHRS, YFSETQ. The CDR3 nucleotides are TGCGCCAGCAGACCGTCGGATAGCCCCCTCGGTGAGCAGTTCTTC. It is translated as CASRPSDSPLGEQFF.

V usage is TRBV6-1 and J usage is TRBJ2-7, with D perhaps being TRBD1 or TRBD2 (5 bases each). The CDR3 extends over 15 amino acids. The V end was cut by 7 bases, the J end by 3 bases, with 19 bases between. Germline CDR1 and CDR2: MNHNS and SASEGT. The chain's CDR3 is CASNRGSGQGYEQYF. The CDR3 nucleotides read TGTGCCAGCAATCGGGGCAGCGGCCAAGGCTACGAGCAGTACTTC.

The chain couples TRBV4-2 to TRBJ1-2; 7 bases line up with TRBD1. The length of the CDR3 is 14 residues. Trimming removed 3 bases from V and 2 bases from J; junction bases left unmatched: 3. Germline V gene sequence: CDR1 LGHNA, CDR2 YNFKEQ. The CDR3 coding sequence is TGTGCCAGCAGCCAGGTGGGACAGAACTATGGCTACACCTTC. Translating gives CASSQVGQNYGYTF.